The clone carrying this TCR beta chain was seen more than once but under ten times. The antigen is unknown. Trimming at V came to 4 bases and at J to 1 base, leaving 9 bases not matched to a gene. The length of the CDR3 is 19 residues. Germline CDR1 reads LNHNV; CDR2 reads YYDKDF (reference sequence). Incorporated into the TCR beta cDNA libraries were unique molecular identifiers, which served to reduce PCR and sequencing biases. The T cell input of about 0.9 to 11 million gave about 470,000 cDNA molecules. TCRdb ran MiXCR on the PCR reads and lists one entry per CDR3 protein. The data contain 700,000 to 800,000 distinct CDR3 sequences, less than 35% of them singletons. This specimen comes from a study of post-analysis software for immune sequencing data. Overall study results and limits: Relative to controls, patients had roughly five TRBV segments at higher frequency, with TRBV5-6, TRBV5-1 and TRBV20-1 among these. Samples prepared in the same batch strongly co-clustered by F measure. Relative to controls, patients with multiple sclerosis showed significantly lower normalized Chao1 diversity.

This TCR was recovered from a girl aged 10 to 17 with multiple sclerosis. Sequenced material: blood. The chain has TRBV15 and TRBJ2-1; 14 bases map to TRBD2. For the CDR3, the DNA is TGTGCCACCAGCACAGCCGGGACTAGCGGGAGTTTTTCCTACAATGAGCAGTTCTTC. This sequence encodes CATSTAGTSGSFSYNEQFF.